This TCR beta chain is from a study of shared clonotypes between healthy human individuals (dated by TCRdb to the early 2020s). Some background on the complete study: Three men and a couple of women, aged 18 to 49 years, made up the cohort. To increase sequencing depth and limit assay-specific biases, TCR repertoire library preparation and sequencing were carried out by different laboratories using diverse techniques. Each donor's leukapheresis produced roughly between roughly 0.85 and 9.5 billion PBMCs. For each donor, CD4 naive and CD4 memory were each run on three plates, CD8 naive on two plates, and CD8 memory on one plate. To estimate repertoire size and how much clonotypes are shared between individuals, the study performed deep sequencing of blood TCR repertoires from about 5 healthy adults.

As to this clone: The specificity of this receptor is unknown. Nothing much larger sits one base from this clone, and base qualities are not available.

Overall results and qualifications from the work: Clonotypes shared by all four sorted-subset donors showed higher generation probabilities than non-shared clonotypes. Incomplete sequencing was indicated by rarefaction of sorted-subset datasets, despite the large sequencing depth. Roughly 5% of naive CD4, 3% to 4% of naive CD8, about 2.1% of memory CD4, and over 0.35% of memory CD8 clonotypes were shared across several donors. Based on pairwise subsampling, the degree of clonotype sharing among donors was expected to be affected by sequencing depth. Larger estimated clonotype richness was generally found for naive subsets than for memory subsets. Sampling was limited to blood, and TCR repertoires in tissue likely differ from TCR repertoires in blood. The genetic and exposure-history diversity represented was limited by the small number of donors.

The donors were healthy, HIV-negative adults with no recently reported acute infections or vaccinations. All donors were Caucasian adults living in Nashville, Tennessee, USA. Magnetic negative selection was used to enrich CD4+ T cells, after which naive cells were positively selected on CD45RA and the negative fraction became the memory subset. After blood collection by leukapheresis, PBMCs were isolated using Ficoll-Histopaque density gradient centrifugation and then cryopreserved in the vapor phase of liquid nitrogen. Analytical flow cytometry was used to check the purity and quantity of each magnetically sorted T cell population. Genomic DNA was isolated from each sorted fraction and quantified by UV absorbance on a Nanodrop 2000c. Using the deep immunoSEQ assay, multiplex PCR amplified TCR CDR3 regions from genomic DNA. Genomic DNA extracted from each cell subset was distributed evenly over all wells of several immunoSEQ 96-well plates, and each plate served as one replicate. For sorted subsets, 200 to 250 ng of genomic DNA, equivalent to around 31,000 T cell genomes, went into each replicate PCR. Purified libraries were quantified with a Qubit 3.0 fluorometer, sized on a Bioanalyzer 2100, and re-quantified with the KAPA Library Quantification kit. Every immunoSEQ 96-well plate was sequenced on a separate single-read 150-cycle Illumina NextSeq 550 flow cell. As for the authors' bioinformatics: The immunoSEQ output contained only junctional sequences without quality scores, so filtering could not match that applied to full-length reads. Sequences were annotated with PyIR, a Python wrapper for IgBLAST v1.9, and V/J genes and CDR3 were assigned using IMGT germline references. Reads were removed for weak V/J assignments (E-value above 1e-6), missing CDR3, stop codons, out-of-frame junctions, or ambiguous translated residues. V3J clonotypes were defined by identical inferred V gene, J gene, and CDR3 amino acid sequence. The percentage overlap between two repertoires was calculated by dividing the number of shared unique clonotypes by the size of the smaller repertoire. Richness of each repertoire was evaluated using RTK rarefaction, the Chao1 estimator, and Recon v2.1 estimates of unobserved clonotypes. OLGA was used to compute generation probabilities for all TCRbeta clonotypes that the gDNA method yielded from a handful of donors. TCRdb stores this immuneACCESS table with in-frame sequences only. Part of the clones is absent; in the studies checked, under half of the shortfall reflects unresolved V genes, and no reason is known for the rest. That table is the source of V, J and clone size, and D and trimming were worked out from the DNA. Recorded for this sample are some 2,000,000 clones; approximately 95% of them occurred a single time. Of the sample, around 0.13% falls within the top ten clones.

Looking up the germline V gene yields CDR1 SGHDN and CDR2 FVKESK. Taken from cysteine to phenylalanine, the CDR3 has 14 residues. Only the CDR3 DNA stays, 42 bases, in frame from base 1. The trim is 0 bases for V and 8 bases for J, with a gap of 13 bases between the germline ends. This receptor was identified in a man between 18 and 35 years old in good health. The chain links TRBV14 with TRBJ1-2; confidence is insufficient to name the D gene. The sequencing sample was made of naive CD4+ T cells sorted from blood. Sample cell subset or site, as interpreted from the label and publication: CD45RA+ positively selected. The CDR3 protein: CASSQDLTPGGYTF. The bases are TGTGCCAGCAGCCAAGACCTGACCCCGGGGGGCTACACCTTC. Beyond the CDR3, the reference TRBV14 and TRBJ1-2 genes provide the residues; the full variable domain reads: EAGVTQFPSHSVIEKGQTVTLRCDPISGHDNLYWYRRVMGKEIKFLLHFVKESKQDESGMPNNRFLAERTGGTYSTLKVQPAELEDSGVYFCASSQDLTPGGYTFGSGTRLTVV.